The rows below give T cell receptor beta chains drawn from one sample of a study of T cells after yellow fever vaccination. TCRdb used MiXCR to reprocess the 5' RACE reads, holding one entry per CDR3 protein. The data hold about 49,000 distinct CDR3 sequences, with roughly 7.4% observed a single time. The sample consisted of CD8+ T cells sorted from PBMCs, taken around 14 days after the first yellow fever vaccination. Every receptor here comes from a man between 18 and 29 years old who received the YFV17D yellow fever vaccine. CDR3s include the opening cysteine and the closing phenylalanine or tryptophan. Fields, in order: V gene, J gene, CDR3 protein.

TRBV10-3	TRBJ1-1	CAISGSQTEAFF
TRBV9	TRBJ2-2	CASSADSTNTGELFF
TRBV7-9	TRBJ2-1	CASSSTSGYSNEQFF
TRBV13	TRBJ2-1	CASSKTGVWKAEQFF
TRBV6-1	TRBJ1-2	CASSNKTGGYYGYTF
TRBV5-1	TRBJ2-2	CASRPGPGEGTGELFF
TRBV9	TRBJ2-6	CASSVESLGANVLTF
TRBV7-9	TRBJ2-5	CASSLRTGPQETQYF
TRBV28	TRBJ1-4	CASSPHAGTDATNEKLFF
TRBV4-1	TRBJ1-1	CASSQEVIREEAFF
TRBV2	TRBJ2-7	CASSEEQRNGQYF
TRBV18	TRBJ2-7	CASSLTSGELDEQYF
TRBV27	TRBJ2-1	CASTDAGLAGDNEQFF
TRBV19	TRBJ2-5	CASSSGTMIQETQYF
TRBV5-8	TRBJ2-3	CASINSGGLYTQYF
TRBV7-9	TRBJ2-5	CASSQRLAGDQETQYF
TRBV7-6	TRBJ2-5	CASSLADRGQETQYF
TRBV5-1	TRBJ1-5	CASSWTGAGNQPQHF
TRBV24-1	TRBJ2-1	CATSDGGPYNEQFF
TRBV7-2	TRBJ2-1	CASSLIGSNNEQFF
TRBV11-2	TRBJ2-2	CASSLDGELFF
TRBV20-1	TRBJ1-2	CSARDLWTNLNYGYTF
TRBV19	TRBJ2-4	CASSIFGGRGAKNIQYF
TRBV27	TRBJ2-3	CASSTRLADTQYF
TRBV9	TRBJ1-5	CASSPDRGRQPQHF
TRBV6-5	TRBJ1-6	CASSYSPTGQGDSPLHF
TRBV7-9	TRBJ2-1	CASSKGRIEQFF
TRBV5-6	TRBJ1-2	CASSFGQGAYGYTF
TRBV5-1	TRBJ2-1	CASSLGGGGLYNEQFF
TRBV3-1	TRBJ2-2	CASSGGQGTGELFF
TRBV6-5	TRBJ1-1	CASSPQGDTEAFF
TRBV6-5	TRBJ1-2	CASSPPTSLGYFLSDYTF
TRBV6-2/TRBV6-3	TRBJ1-5	CASSRQGLPQHF
TRBV9	TRBJ1-5	CASSVGGGQGAHEPQHF
TRBV9	TRBJ2-1	CASSPGGVPYNEQFF
TRBV6-2/TRBV6-3	TRBJ2-7	CASSYEHGSSYEQYF
TRBV28	TRBJ2-1	CASSSGTGRFYEQFF
TRBV27	TRBJ2-5	CASRPRQTQETQYF
TRBV7-2	TRBJ2-5	CASRGLAGGKQETQYF
TRBV7-2	TRBJ1-1	CASSPIGQAHKAAFF
TRBV7-8	TRBJ2-1	CASSLRPRNEQFF
TRBV7-7	TRBJ2-1	CASSRGGQFDEQFF
TRBV5-1	TRBJ2-3	CASSLGYRDRDTDTQYF
TRBV29-1	TRBJ2-1	CSVDYGNEQFF
TRBV13	TRBJ1-3	CASSHRPGRIGNTIYF
TRBV6-1	TRBJ2-7	CASRTRMGQLYEQYF